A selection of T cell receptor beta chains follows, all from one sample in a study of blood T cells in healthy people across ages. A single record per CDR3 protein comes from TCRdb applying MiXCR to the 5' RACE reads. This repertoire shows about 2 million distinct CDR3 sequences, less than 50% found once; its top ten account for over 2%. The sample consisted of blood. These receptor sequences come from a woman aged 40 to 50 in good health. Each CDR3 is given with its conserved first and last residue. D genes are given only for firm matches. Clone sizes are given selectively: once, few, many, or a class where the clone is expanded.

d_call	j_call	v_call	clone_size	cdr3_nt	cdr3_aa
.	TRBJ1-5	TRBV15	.	TGTGCCACCAGCAGCCGCCCCGAGGGGGGCCAACACTTCAATCAGCCCCAGCATTTT	CATSSRPEGGQHFNQPQHF
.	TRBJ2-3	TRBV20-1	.	TGCAGTTCCTACTTCAAGTCTGCCCCACAGAAGACAGATACGCAGTATTTT	CSSYFKSAPQKTDTQYF
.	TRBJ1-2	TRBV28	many	TGTGCCAGCAGCCCATCCGGGACGGACTATGGCTACACCTTC	CASSPSGTDYGYTF
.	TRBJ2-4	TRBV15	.	TGTGCCACCAGCAGAGGCCTCGGTGAAGGTTCTGGTAGGGGAAACATTCAGTACTTC	CATSRGLGEGSGRGNIQYF
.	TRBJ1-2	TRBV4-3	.	TGCGCCAGCAGCCAAGATCAAACAGGGTATTATTATGGCTACACCTTC	CASSQDQTGYYYGYTF
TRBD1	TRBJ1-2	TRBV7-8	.	TGTGCCAGCAGCCTTTCCTCGGACAGGCCAACTAACTATGGCTACACCTTC	CASSLSSDRPTNYGYTF
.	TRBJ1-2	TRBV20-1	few	TGCAGTGCTAGAGATGGAAGACAGGTGGGCTTAGGCTACACCTTC	CSARDGRQVGLGYTF
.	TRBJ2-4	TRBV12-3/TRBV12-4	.	TGTGCCAGCAGTTTAGCGCAGGACATTCAGTACTTC	CASSLAQDIQYF
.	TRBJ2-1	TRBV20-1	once	TGCAGTGCTAGAGATATGGTCGGCGCTGGAGGCCGCAATGAGCAGTTCTTC	CSARDMVGAGGRNEQFF
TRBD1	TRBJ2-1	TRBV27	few	TGTGCCAGCAGTCTTCGACAGGGACGTGAGCAGTTCTTC	CASSLRQGREQFF
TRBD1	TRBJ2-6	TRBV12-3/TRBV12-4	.	TGTGCCAGCAGTTTTGAAGGGACAGGGAGGCCTGGGGCCAACGTCCTGACTTTC	CASSFEGTGRPGANVLTF
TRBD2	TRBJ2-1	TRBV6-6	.	TGTGCCGGCAGACTGAGCGGGGGGGCCTCCAATGAGCAGTTCTTC	CAGRLSGGASNEQFF
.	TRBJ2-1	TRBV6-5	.	TGTGCCAGCAGTCGCATTGGGGACAATGAGCAGTTCTTC	CASSRIGDNEQFF
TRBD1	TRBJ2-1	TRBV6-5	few	TGTGCCAGCAGACATGCTGCCGCTGACAGGGCGGGTGAGCAGTTCTTC	CASRHAAADRAGEQFF
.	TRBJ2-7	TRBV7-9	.	TGTGCCAGCAGCTTATTAAACCTACCTGCTTCCTACGAGCAGTACTTC	CASSLLNLPASYEQYF
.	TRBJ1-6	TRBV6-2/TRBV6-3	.	TGTGCCAGCAGCGACGGGCATGGTGATAATTCACCCCTCCACTTT	CASSDGHGDNSPLHF
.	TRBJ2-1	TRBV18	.	TGTGCCAGCTCACCGGTCGTTTACAATGAGCAGTTCTTC	CASSPVVYNEQFF
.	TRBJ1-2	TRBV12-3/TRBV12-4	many	TGTGCCAGCAGCTTAGGGGGGCATGGCTACACCTTC	CASSLGGHGYTF
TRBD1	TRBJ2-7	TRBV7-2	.	TGTGCCAGCAGCATACCGGGACAGCACTACGAGCAGTACTTC	CASSIPGQHYEQYF
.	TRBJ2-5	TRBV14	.	TGTGCCAGCAGCCAAGATCGGCGGGGTAGGACGGAAGAGACCCAGTACTTC	CASSQDRRGRTEETQYF
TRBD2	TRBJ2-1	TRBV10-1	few	TGCGCCAGCAGTGACCCCAGCGGGGGGGCCAATGAGCAGTTCTTC	CASSDPSGGANEQFF
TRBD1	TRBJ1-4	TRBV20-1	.	TGCAGTGCTAGGACAGGGAAAGAAAAACTGTTTTTT	CSARTGKEKLFF
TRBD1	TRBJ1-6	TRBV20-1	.	TGCAGTGCTACCTGGGTAGGGGGCAATTCACCCCTCCACTTT	CSATWVGGNSPLHF
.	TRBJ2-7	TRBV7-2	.	TGTGCCAGCAGTGCGGACACCACGGGAGAGCAGTACTTC	CASSADTTGEQYF
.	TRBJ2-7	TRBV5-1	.	TGCGCCAGCAGCTTGTACTGTAACCGGGACACCATCTCCTACGAGCAGTACTTC	CASSLYCNRDTISYEQYF
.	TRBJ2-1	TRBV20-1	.	TGCAGTGCTAGAGCCATTAGAACCAGCTCCTACAATGAGCAGTTCTTC	CSARAIRTSSYNEQFF
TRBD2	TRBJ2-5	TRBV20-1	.	TGCAGTGTTCGATATCCGGGACTAGCGCAGGGGGAAGAGACCCAGTACTTC	CSVRYPGLAQGEETQYF
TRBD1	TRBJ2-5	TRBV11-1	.	TGTGCCAGCAGCGGCCGGGACAGGGACGAGACCCAGTACTTC	CASSGRDRDETQYF
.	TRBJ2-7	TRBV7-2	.	TGTGCCAGCAGTCCGCTACAGGGAACCACCTACGAGCAGTACTTC	CASSPLQGTTYEQYF
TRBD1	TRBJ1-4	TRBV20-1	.	TGCAGTGCGGGACAGGGGGCGCCCACAACTAATGAAAAACTGTTTTTT	CSAGQGAPTTNEKLFF
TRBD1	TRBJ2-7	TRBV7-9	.	TGTGCCAGCAGCCAACAAGCCGGGATAGGGGGCGGCGAGCAGTACTTC	CASSQQAGIGGGEQYF
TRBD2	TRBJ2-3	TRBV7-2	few	TGTGCCAGCAGCTTTTCCGCTAGCGGCATCGTAACAGATACGCAGTATTTT	CASSFSASGIVTDTQYF
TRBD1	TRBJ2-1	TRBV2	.	TGTGCCAGCAGTCCCAAGACAGGGAAAAGGTTGCATGAGCAGTTCTTC	CASSPKTGKRLHEQFF
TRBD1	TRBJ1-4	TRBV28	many	TGTGCCAGCAGCTTGGGTACAGGGGGGAATGAAAAACTGTTTTTT	CASSLGTGGNEKLFF
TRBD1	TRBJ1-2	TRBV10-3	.	TGTGCCATCAGTGATCAGGGGGCGGATGGCTACACCTTC	CAISDQGADGYTF
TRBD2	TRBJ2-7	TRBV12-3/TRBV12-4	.	TGTGCCAGCAGTCCCACTAGCGGGGGGCGGAACGAGCAGTACTTC	CASSPTSGGRNEQYF
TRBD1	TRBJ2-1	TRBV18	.	TGTGCCAGCTCACTCTCAAGAACCGGGACAGGGAAGTACAATGAGCAGTTCTTC	CASSLSRTGTGKYNEQFF